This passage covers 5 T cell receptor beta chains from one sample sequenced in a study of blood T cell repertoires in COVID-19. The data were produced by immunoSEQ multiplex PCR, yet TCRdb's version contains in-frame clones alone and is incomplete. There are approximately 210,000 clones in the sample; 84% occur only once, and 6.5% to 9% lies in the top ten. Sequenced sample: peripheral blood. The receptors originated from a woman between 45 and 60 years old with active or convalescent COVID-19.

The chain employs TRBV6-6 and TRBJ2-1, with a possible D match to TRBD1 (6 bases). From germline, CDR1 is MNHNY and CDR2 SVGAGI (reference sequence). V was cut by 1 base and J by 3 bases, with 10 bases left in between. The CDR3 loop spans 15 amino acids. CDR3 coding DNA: TGTGCCAGCAGTTACTATGGGGGCGTCTACAATGAGCAGTTCTTC. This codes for CASSYYGGVYNEQFF.

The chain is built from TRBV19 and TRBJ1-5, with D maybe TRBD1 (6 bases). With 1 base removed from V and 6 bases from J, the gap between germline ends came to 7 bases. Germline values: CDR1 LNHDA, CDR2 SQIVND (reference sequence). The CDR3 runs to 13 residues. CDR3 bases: TGTGCCAGTAGTATAGCGACAGGTCAGCCCCAGCATTTT. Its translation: CASSIATGQPQHF. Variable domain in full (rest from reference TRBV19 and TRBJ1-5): DGGITQSPKYLFRKEGQNVTLSCEQNLNHDAMYWYRQDPGQGLRLIYYSQIVNDFQKGDIAEGYSVSREKKESFPLTVTSAQKNPTAFYLCASSIATGQPQHFGDGTRLSIL.

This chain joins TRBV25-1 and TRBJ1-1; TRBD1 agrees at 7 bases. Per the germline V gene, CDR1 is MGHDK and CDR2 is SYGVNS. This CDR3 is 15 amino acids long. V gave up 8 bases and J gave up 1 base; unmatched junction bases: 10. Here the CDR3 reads CASRPVGQTNTEAFF. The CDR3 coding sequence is TGTGCCAGCCGACCCGTGGGACAGACGAACACTGAAGCTTTCTTT.

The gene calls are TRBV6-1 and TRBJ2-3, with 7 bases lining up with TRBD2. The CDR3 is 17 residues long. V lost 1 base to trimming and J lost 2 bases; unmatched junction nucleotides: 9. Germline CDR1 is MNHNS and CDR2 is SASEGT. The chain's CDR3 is CASSEDGGAGDTDTQYF. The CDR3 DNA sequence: TGTGCCAGCAGTGAAGATGGTGGGGCGGGAGACACAGATACGCAGTATTTT.

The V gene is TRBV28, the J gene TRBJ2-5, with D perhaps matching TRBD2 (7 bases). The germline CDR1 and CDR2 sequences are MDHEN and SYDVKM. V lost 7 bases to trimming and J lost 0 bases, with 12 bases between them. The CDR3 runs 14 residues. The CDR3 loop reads CASKGGGNQETQYF. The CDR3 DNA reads TGTGCCAGCAAAGGGGGGGGGAACCAAGAGACCCAGTACTTC.